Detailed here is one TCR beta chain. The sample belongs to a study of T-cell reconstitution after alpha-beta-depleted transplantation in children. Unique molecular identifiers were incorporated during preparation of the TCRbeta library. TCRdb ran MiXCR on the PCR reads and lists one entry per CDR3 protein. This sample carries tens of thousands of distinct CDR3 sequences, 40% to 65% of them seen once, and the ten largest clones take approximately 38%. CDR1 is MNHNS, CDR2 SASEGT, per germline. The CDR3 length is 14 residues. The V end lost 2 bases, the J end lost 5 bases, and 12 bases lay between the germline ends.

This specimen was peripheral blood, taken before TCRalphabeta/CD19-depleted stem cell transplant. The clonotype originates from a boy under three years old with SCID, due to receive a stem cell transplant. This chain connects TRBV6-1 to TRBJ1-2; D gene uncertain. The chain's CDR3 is CASSEMHRSYGYTF. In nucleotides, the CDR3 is TGTGCCAGCAGTGAAATGCACCGATCTTATGGCTACACCTTC.